This entry concerns a single T cell receptor beta chain. There is no known antigen for this receptor. Qualities for individual bases were not recorded, and no much larger clone is one base off. The trial excluded patients who had a history of autoimmune disease or were on systemic immunosuppression. Peripheral blood for TCR sequencing was collected from all dose cohorts at baseline, on cycle 4 day 1, and on cycle 7 day 1. Samples came from an open-label, multicenter, first-in-human phase I dose-escalation trial of ivuxolimab. Adults with locally advanced or metastatic head and neck squamous cell, hepatocellular, melanoma or renal cell carcinoma were enrolled in the trial. Before TCR sequencing, CD4+ and CD8+ T cells were separately sorted from peripheral blood. V and J are truncated by 5 bases and 6 bases respectively, leaving an intervening sequence of 8 bases. From the cysteine through the phenylalanine, the CDR3 covers 12 amino acids. CDR3 DNA only is kept here, 36 bases in frame from base 1. CDR1 is given as SEHNR and CDR2 as FQNEAQ, both from the germline V gene (reference sequence).

These data originate in a study of OX40 agonist ivuxolimab in advanced cancers. A note on the overall study: Ivuxolimab was a fully human IgG2 agonistic monoclonal antibody targeting the costimulatory receptor OX40 (CD134). Intravenous ivuxolimab was administered to patients every 2 weeks at six dose levels: 0.01, 0.1, 0.3, 1.5, 3 and 10 mg/kg. Of the 50 to 55 dose-escalation patients, hepatocellular carcinoma was present in about 20, melanoma in roughly 15, renal cell carcinoma in 9 and head and neck cancer in 9. A male proportion of roughly 80% and a mean age of around 60 years, ranging from about 20 to 79, were recorded for the dose-escalation cohort. Prior anti-PD-1, anti-PD-L1 or anti-CTLA-4 therapy was permitted, and approximately 42% of dose-escalation patients had received checkpoint inhibitors. Partial responses occurred in three dose-escalation patients: two with cutaneous melanoma and one with hepatocellular carcinoma. The point of sequencing TCRbeta in the periphery was to test whether ivuxolimab changed TCR sequence diversity and drove clonal T-cell expansion. The paper describes the monotherapy dose-escalation part (N of about 52 patients) of the phase I trial of ivuxolimab. Results and caveats for the whole study, not just this receptor: The antigen specificity of the clonally expanded peripheral T cells was not determined. At doses of 0.1 to 3.0 mg/kg, clonal expansion of both CD4+ and CD8+ blood T cells was observed from baseline to week 6. Low levels of normalized T-cell clonal expansion were also shown by some nonresponding patients. On average, CD8+ T cells showed more expanded clones than CD4+ T cells after ivuxolimab. In the 0.1-3.0 mg/kg groups, partial responders were among the patients with the lowest normalized peripheral clonal expansion, particularly in CD8+ T cells.

For sequencing of the TCRbeta CDR3 region, genomic DNA was extracted from the sorted cells. The immunoSEQ Assay was used to sequence the TCRbeta CDR3 regions. TCRdb holds this immuneACCESS table with in-frame rearrangements only. Some clones are missing; in checked studies, unresolved V genes explain under half, and the rest has no known cause. This sample lists about 68,000 clones; 70% to 85% were detected once. 1.5% to 2% of the sample lies in the top ten. Sequenced material: CD4+ or CD8+ T cells sorted from blood, taken in a trial of the OX40 agonist ivuxolimab. The TCR sequence derives from an adult with an advanced solid tumor such as melanoma, head and neck, liver or kidney cancer. The chain joins TRBV7-9 to TRBJ2-1; TRBD1 might be the D gene, on 6 matching bases. CDR3 reads: CASSQDSNEQFF. The nucleotides read TGTGCCAGCAGCCAGGACAGCAATGAGCAGTTCTTC.